One sample yielded the 16 T cell receptor beta chains listed below, sequenced in a study of identical twins. Each CDR3 protein is one row after TCRdb ran MiXCR on the 5' RACE reads. The table shows about 690,000 distinct CDR3 sequences, with 6.1% occurring only once. The material sequenced was naive T cells sorted from blood. Source of these receptors: a man aged 18 to 29 in good health.

This clonotype showed up many times. The rearrangement uses TRBV12-3 or TRBV12-4 and TRBJ2-2; TRBD2 is a possible D gene (6 bases). The CDR3 consists of 14 residues. Deletions cut 6 bases from V and 2 bases from J, with 10 bases between. CDR3 residues: CASSWDSNTGELFF. The CDR3 coding sequence is TGTGCCAGCAGCTGGGACTCTAACACCGGGGAGCTGTTTTTT.

This clonotype appeared a few times. The V call is TRBV10-2, the J call TRBJ1-6; D is possibly TRBD1 (5 bases). Germline assignment: CDR1 WSHSY and CDR2 SAAADI. The ends were cut back, 6 bases at V and 9 bases at J, with 18 bases in the middle. The CDR3 extends over 15 amino acids. The CDR3 nucleotides read TGCGCCAGCAGGCCCCGGACGGACGGGGGTTCACCCCTCCACTTT. Protein: CASRPRTDGGSPLHF.

This clonotype was detected ten times or more. The J gene is TRBJ2-7, the V gene TRBV9; TRBD1 matches at 7 bases. The CDR3 runs 13 residues. Germline trimming cut 0 bases from V and 5 bases from J; bases unmatched to any gene: 2. CDR1 and CDR2 (germline): SGDLS, YYNGEE. The CDR3 spells CASSVEDRDEQYF. The CDR3 region has the DNA TGTGCCAGCAGCGTAGAAGACAGGGACGAGCAGTACTTC.

The chain combines TRBV18 with TRBJ2-1, with unresolved D. There are 13 residues in the CDR3. The V end was cut by 4 bases, the J end by 5 bases, with 9 bases between. Germline values: CDR1 KGHSH, CDR2 LQKENI. CDR3 amino acids: CASSLFEDNEQFF. CDR3 bases: TGTGCCAGCTCACTTTTCGAGGACAATGAGCAGTTCTTC.

This clonotype was detected only a few times. V and J are TRBV5-1 and TRBJ1-1; the match to TRBD1 covers 10 bases. V lost 3 bases to trimming and J lost 6 bases; unmatched junction nucleotides: 11. From germline, CDR1 is SGHRS and CDR2 YFSETQ. The CDR3 has 16 amino acids. The CDR3 reads CASSSTTGGARPEAFF. The CDR3 DNA is TGCGCCAGCAGCTCAACGACAGGGGGCGCGAGACCTGAAGCTTTCTTT. The full variable domain, in which reference TRBV5-1 and TRBJ1-1 provide the parts outside the CDR3, is KAGVTQTPRYLIKTRGQQVTLSCSPISGHRSVSWYQQTPGQGLQFLFEYFSETQRNKGNFPGRFSGRQFSNSRSEMNVSTLELGDSALYLCASSSTTGGARPEAFFGQGTRLTVV.

This clonotype appeared many times. The chain has TRBV29-1 and TRBJ2-3; D is unresolved. The CDR3 is 11 residues long. The V end lost 6 bases, the J end lost 4 bases, and 8 bases lay between the germline ends. Germline V lookup: CDR1 SQVTM, CDR2 ANQGSEA. In DNA form, the CDR3 reads TGCAGCGTCCCAAGTCCAGATACGCAGTATTTT. It translates to CSVPSPDTQYF.

This clonotype has only a few counts. The chain links TRBV12-3 or TRBV12-4 to TRBJ2-2, with D perhaps matching TRBD2 (6 bases). Trimming left V 5 bases short and J 6 bases short, with 19 bases between. The CDR3 spans 16 residues. CDR3 sequence (DNA): TGTGCCAGCAGTCCCGGATTTGGAGGGGCTCCCGGGGAGCTGTTTTTT. This gives the protein CASSPGFGGAPGELFF.

This clonotype was observed a handful of times. This chain joins TRBV28 and TRBJ2-3, with TRBD1 as a possible D gene (7 bases). Germline V gene lookup returns CDR1 MDHEN and CDR2 SYDVKM. The CDR3 extends over 16 amino acids. Trimming removed 4 bases from V and 2 bases from J, with 16 bases in between. CDR3: CASSSAAGQFTDTQYF. Here the CDR3 DNA reads TGTGCCAGCAGTTCAGCGGCGGGACAGTTCACAGATACGCAGTATTTT.

This clonotype was counted many times. The chain employs TRBV29-1 and TRBJ2-3; D not certain. This CDR3 comprises 15 residues. Germline loops: CDR1 SQVTM, CDR2 ANQGSEA. Trimming removed 3 bases at V and 1 base at J, with 14 bases between. The CDR3 bases are TGCAGCGTTGACGGTGCAGAAGAAGGCACAGATACGCAGTATTTT. This gives the protein CSVDGAEEGTDTQYF.

A remark on this clonotype: A much larger clone differs by one base, so this may be a read error. The rearrangement uses TRBV4-1 and TRBJ2-1; weak D call: TRBD2 (7 bases). The CDR3 sequence is 14 residues long. The V gene's germline CDR1 is MGHRA and CDR2 YSYEKL. The CDR3 nucleotides are TGCACCAGCAGGGAGGGGGAGGTGGGGAATGAGCAGTTCTTC. Translated, it gives CTSREGEVGNEQFF.

The V gene is TRBV9, the J gene TRBJ2-4; 11 nucleotides match TRBD2. The germline V gene encodes CDR1 SGDLS and CDR2 YYNGEE. Trimming cost V 4 bases and J 5 bases; bases outside gene matches: 11. The CDR3 contains 17 residues. The DNA of the CDR3 is TGTGCCAGCAGCCCCCGACCGGGACTAGCGGAAGAAAACATTCAGTACTTC. Translation: CASSPRPGLAEENIQYF. Filled out from reference TRBV9 and TRBJ2-4, the complete variable domain reads DSGVTQTPKHLITATGQRVTLRCSPRSGDLSVYWYQQSLDQGLQFLIQYYNGEERAKGNILERFSAQQFPDLHSELNLSSLELGDSALYFCASSPRPGLAEENIQYFGAGTRLSVL.

In its sample, this clonotype was seen many times. The chain joins TRBV12-3 or TRBV12-4 to TRBJ2-2; D could derive from TRBD1 or TRBD2 (5 bases each). This CDR3 region has 17 residues. V gave up 2 bases and J gave up 1 base, with 14 bases separating them. DNA of the CDR3: TGTGCCAGCAGTTTAAGGAGAGGGGCAGGGAACACCGGGGAGCTGTTTTTT. As protein: CASSLRRGAGNTGELFF.

This clonotype was seen repeatedly, ten times or more. The chain carries TRBV9 and TRBJ1-2, with D possibly TRBD1 on 6 matching bases. The CDR3 loop spans 15 amino acids. Germline V gives CDR1 SGDLS, CDR2 YYNGEE. Trimming cost V 0 bases and J 4 bases, with 13 bases left between them. The CDR3: CASSVEVDSPYGYTF. As DNA, the CDR3 is TGTGCCAGCAGCGTAGAGGTGGACAGCCCCTATGGCTACACCTTC.

In its sample, this clonotype was seen many times. CDR3 bases: TGTGCCTGGAGTCCCCAGTGGACTAGCGGTTACAATGAGCAGTTCTTC. Translating gives CAWSPQWTSGYNEQFF. V and J are TRBV30 and TRBJ2-1; 10 bases are a match to TRBD2. Trimming took 2 bases from V and 4 from J; bases not matched to a gene: 8. There are 16 residues in the CDR3. Germline lookup yields CDR1 GTSNPN and CDR2 SVGIG (reference sequence).

As for this clonotype: This clone may be a read error of a much larger clone one base away. The V call is TRBV10-3, the J call TRBJ2-7, with 9 nucleotides matching TRBD2. Trimming removed 3 bases from V and 3 bases from J; junction bases left unmatched: 6. This CDR3 has 15 amino acids. Germline loops: CDR1 ENHRY, CDR2 SYGVKD. CDR3 nucleotides: TGTGCCATCAGTGATTTTAGCGGGAGTTGCTACGAGCAGTACTTC. Protein sequence: CAISDFSGSCYEQYF.

This clonotype was observed at least ten times. V and J are TRBV20-1 and TRBJ2-1; the D gene is possibly TRBD1 (5 bases). Germline V gene lookup returns CDR1 DFQATT and CDR2 SNEGSKA (reference sequence). V was cut by 3 bases and J by 1 base, with 13 bases left in between. The length of the CDR3 is 15 residues. CDR3: CSASGHHRSYNEQFF. The CDR3 DNA sequence: TGCAGTGCTAGTGGACACCACCGATCCTACAATGAGCAGTTCTTC.